One and the same sample provided the 26 T cell receptor beta chains below, sequenced in a study of cytotoxic CD8 clonotypes in ibrutinib-treated CLL. Sequencing was performed with immunoSEQ multiplex PCR; in TCRdb, only in-frame clones are kept and a portion is missing. This sample has fewer than 100,000 clones; about 86% occur once, and the top ten carry 5% to 6%. Here the sequenced sample was PBMCs, taken before ibrutinib treatment. These receptors were obtained from a human donor with chronic lymphocytic leukemia.

V is TRBV5-1 and J is TRBJ2-7, with D perhaps matching TRBD1 or TRBD2 (5 bases each). The CDR3 is 12 amino acids. V was trimmed by 5 bases and J by 8 bases, leaving 14 bases between them. The V gene's germline CDR1 is SGHRS and CDR2 YFSETQ. The CDR3 here is CASRQDSRQQYF. The CDR3 DNA sequence: TGCGCCAGCAGACAGGACTCCCGGCAGCAGTACTTC.

This clone was observed a few times. This chain uses TRBV4-2 with TRBJ1-5; D unclear. Germline CDR1 and CDR2: LGHNA and YNFKEQ. The length of the CDR3 is 16 residues. V was trimmed by 4 bases and J by 4 bases, leaving 17 bases between them. The CDR3 DNA reads TGTGCCAGCAGCCCTATGCTTCGGGGATTGAATCAGCCCCAGCATTTT. Its translation: CASSPMLRGLNQPQHF.

This chain uses TRBV28 with TRBJ2-7, with 9 nucleotides matching TRBD1. Germline CDR1 is MDHEN and CDR2 is SYDVKM. The CDR3 extends over 16 amino acids. Trimming took 4 bases from V and 6 from J; bases not matched to a gene: 13. The CDR3 nucleotides are TGTGCCAGCAGTTCACCGGCAGGAACAGGGGGCTGCGAGCAGTACTTC. It codes for CASSSPAGTGGCEQYF.

V is TRBV28 and J is TRBJ1-1; D gene unclear. Germline CDR1 and CDR2: MDHEN and SYDVKM. This CDR3 is built from 14 residues. V lost 2 bases to trimming and J lost 1 base, with 8 bases between them. CDR3 DNA: TGTGCCAGCAGTTTAAGATGGGGGAACACTGAAGCTTTCTTT. As protein: CASSLRWGNTEAFF.

The V gene is TRBV27, the J gene TRBJ1-2, with 7 bases aligning to TRBD1. CDR1 is MNHEY and CDR2 is SMNVEV in the germline V gene (reference sequence). There are 14 residues in the CDR3. Trimming at V came to 4 bases and at J to 7 bases, leaving 9 bases not matched to a gene. Here the CDR3 DNA reads TGTGCCAGCAGTTCAGACCTAGGGGGCAGTGGCTACACCTTC. Amino acid sequence: CASSSDLGGSGYTF.

The chain joins TRBV7-2 to TRBJ2-1; 8 nucleotides align to TRBD2. The J segment lost 10 bases and the V segment lost 5 bases, leaving 13 bases of the junction unmatched. Germline V gives CDR1 SGHTA, CDR2 FQGNSA. This CDR3 comprises 15 residues. CDR3 DNA: TGTGCCAGCAGCCCCGGAGGAGCGGGAGTATCCGAGCAGTTCTTC. As protein: CASSPGGAGVSEQFF.

This clone came up once. The chain links TRBV4-1 to TRBJ1-2; 11 nucleotides match TRBD1. The CDR3 is 15 amino acids. The germline V gene encodes CDR1 MGHRA and CDR2 YSYEKL. The V gene end was trimmed by 3 bases and the J gene end by 3 bases; junction bases not matched to a gene: 3. For the CDR3, the DNA is TGCGCCAGCAGCCAGGGGACAGGGGGAGACTATGGCTACACCTTC. Amino acid sequence: CASSQGTGGDYGYTF.

CDR3 sequence reads: CASRGPNTEAFF. The CDR3 DNA follows: TGTGCCAGCAGGGGGCCGAACACTGAAGCTTTCTTT. This chain uses TRBV11-3 with TRBJ1-1; the D gene is possibly TRBD1 (5 bases). The CDR3 is 12 residues long. Trimming pared 6 bases from V and 1 base from J, leaving 6 bases between. Germline CDR1 reads SGHNT; CDR2 reads YENEEA. The variable domain in full, with the rest retrieved from reference TRBV11-3 and TRBJ1-1, is EAGVVQSPRYKIIEKKQPVAFWCNPISGHNTLYWYLQNLGQGPELLIRYENEEAVDDSQLPKDRFSAERLKGVDSTLKIQPAELGDSAVYLCASRGPNTEAFFGQGTRLTVV.

The J gene is TRBJ2-3, the V gene TRBV11-2; D remains unclear. Germline V gives CDR1 SGHAT, CDR2 FQNNGV. The CDR3 contains 12 residues. Trimming pared 2 bases from V and 5 bases from J, leaving 5 bases between. The DNA for the CDR3 is TGTGCCAGCAGCTTAATGGGAGATACGCAGTATTTT. Translating gives CASSLMGDTQYF.

This clone was detected only a few times. This chain uses TRBV5-1 with TRBJ2-1; 9 bases match TRBD1. Per germline, CDR1 SGHRS and CDR2 YFSETQ. V was pared by 4 bases and J by 4 bases, with 9 bases of the junction left unmatched. The CDR3 is 16 residues long. CDR3 DNA: TGCGCCAGCAGCAGAAACGCCGGGACAGGGTACAATGAGCAGTTCTTC. Residues: CASSRNAGTGYNEQFF.

This rearrangement joins TRBV29-1 to TRBJ2-7; D is ambiguous. V was clipped by 1 base and J by 4 bases, with 14 bases between them. CDR3 length: 14 residues. Germline V gene sequence: CDR1 SQVTM, CDR2 ANQGSEA. Written as DNA, the CDR3 is TGCAGCGTTGAAGGTGGCAGGTACGATTACGAGCAGTACTTC. Translating it yields CSVEGGRYDYEQYF.

The rearrangement joins TRBV29-1 to TRBJ2-5; 8 nucleotides match TRBD1. Germline V CDR1 and CDR2: SQVTM, ANQGSEA. V was clipped by 6 bases and J by 4 bases; unmatched bases: 7. CDR3 length: 13 residues. The DNA for the CDR3 is TGCAGCGTGGGACAGGCTCCCGGAGAGACCCAGTACTTC. It is translated as CSVGQAPGETQYF.

This chain uses TRBV23-1 with TRBJ1-1; no firm D call. TRBV23-1 is noted as an ORF with a role that remains uncertain. The CDR3 consists of 14 residues. Trimming took 3 bases from V and 4 from J, leaving 12 bases between them. CDR3 protein: CASSQRRRITEAFF. The DNA of the CDR3 is TGCGCCAGCAGTCAGAGGAGGAGGATCACTGAAGCTTTCTTT.

The gene calls are TRBV28 and TRBJ1-1; no definite D call. The germline V and J ends were trimmed by 2 bases and 0 bases, with 4 bases remaining between them. The CDR3 runs 13 residues. The V gene's germline CDR1 is MDHEN and CDR2 SYDVKM. As DNA, the CDR3 is TGTGCCAGCAGTTTAGGCGTGAACACTGAAGCTTTCTTT. Translating gives CASSLGVNTEAFF.

The V call is TRBV29-1, the J call TRBJ1-3; D not certain. This CDR3 is built from 15 residues. V lost 3 bases and J 0 bases, leaving 12 bases between the germline ends. Germline lookup yields CDR1 SQVTM and CDR2 ANQGSEA. The CDR3 DNA sequence: TGCAGCGTTGATGGGGTTCCCCGCTCTGGAAACACCATATATTTT. Translation gives CSVDGVPRSGNTIYF.

This sequence joins TRBV7-9 and TRBJ1-5; no clear D gene. In germline, CDR1 is SEHNR, CDR2 FQNEAQ (reference sequence). Deletions cut 4 bases from V and 3 bases from J, with 10 bases between. The CDR3 is 14 residues long. CDR3 protein: CASSYGAFNQPQHF. DNA for the CDR3: TGTGCCAGCAGCTACGGTGCTTTCAATCAGCCCCAGCATTTT.

The V and J genes are TRBV7-9 and TRBJ1-2; TRBD1 matches 9 bases. V gave up 5 bases and J gave up 11 bases; unmatched junction bases: 9. CDR1 is SEHNR and CDR2 is FQNEAQ in the germline V gene (reference sequence). The CDR3 extends over 13 amino acids. DNA of the CDR3: TGTGCCAGCAGCCCACGGGACAGGGTGCCGTACACCTTC. Residues: CASSPRDRVPYTF.

V gene TRBV7-8 combines with J gene TRBJ2-7, with 10 bases fitting TRBD1. In germline, CDR1 is SGHVS, CDR2 FQNEAQ. V trimming: 1 base; J trimming: 7 bases; junction bases outside the gene matches: 4. The CDR3 runs to 14 residues. In DNA form, the CDR3 reads TGTGCCAGCAGCTTAGGGGACAGGGGTGGAGAGCAGTACTTC. Its protein is CASSLGDRGGEQYF.

The chain employs TRBV7-2 and TRBJ1-1; TRBD1 might be the D (5 bases). This CDR3 comprises 13 residues. Per germline, CDR1 SGHTA and CDR2 FQGNSA. With 8 bases removed from V and 1 base from J, the gap between germline ends came to 11 bases. The CDR3 loop reads CASGRQRNTEAFF. CDR3 coding DNA: TGTGCCAGCGGGAGACAGAGGAACACTGAAGCTTTCTTT.

The CDR3 coding sequence is TGCGCCAGCAGTCCTGTCTGGGTTAGACTGTTTTTT. Translated: CASSPVWVRLFF. The chain carries TRBV10-2 and TRBJ1-4; D unresolved. CDR3 size: 12 residues. V lost 5 bases and J 13 bases, leaving 14 bases between the germline ends. Germline V CDR1 and CDR2: WSHSY, SAAADI.

The chain links TRBV19 to TRBJ1-1; the match to TRBD1 covers 7 bases. V lost 4 bases, J lost 8 bases, and 7 bases stayed unmatched. This CDR3 comprises 13 residues. Germline lookup yields CDR1 LNHDA and CDR2 SQIVND (reference sequence). The CDR3 is CASSTRDSSEAFF. The DNA for the CDR3 is TGTGCCAGTAGTACGAGGGACAGCAGCGAAGCTTTCTTT.

The chain recombines TRBV5-1 with TRBJ1-5, with 8 bases matching TRBD1. This CDR3 contains 14 residues. Germline CDR1 and CDR2: SGHRS and YFSETQ. J lost 3 bases, V lost 3 bases, and 2 bases had no gene match. CDR3 region: CASSSGQDNQPQHF. The CDR3 DNA reads as TGCGCCAGCAGCTCGGGACAGGACAATCAGCCCCAGCATTTT.

The V and J genes are TRBV6-1 and TRBJ2-5; perhaps TRBD2 as D (6 bases). The J call may be incorrect, as the DNA end agrees better with TRBJ2-7. CDR1 and CDR2 from the germline V gene are MNHNS and SASEGT. The CDR3 runs to 18 residues. CDR3 amino acids: CASSEKAGTPYVGYEQYF. The DNA for the CDR3 is TGTGCCAGCAGTGAGAAAGCCGGGACTCCCTATGTGGGCTACGAGCAGTACTTC.

The rearrangement uses TRBV6-1 and TRBJ1-2; D is perhaps TRBD1 (6 bases). CDR3 length equals 15 residues. V lost 5 bases and J lost 4, with 17 bases in between. Germline lookup yields CDR1 MNHNS and CDR2 SASEGT. The CDR3 sequence: CASSTGGGLGYGYTF. DNA of the CDR3: TGTGCCAGCAGTACTGGGGGGGGGCTCGGCTATGGCTACACCTTC.

The J gene is TRBJ2-7, the V gene TRBV27; D is tentatively TRBD1 or TRBD2 (5 bases each). There are 15 residues in the CDR3. The germline V gene encodes CDR1 MNHEY and CDR2 SMNVEV (reference sequence). Trimming took off 6 bases at V and 0 bases at J, with 15 bases between the two ends. The CDR3 nucleotides are TGTGCCAGCAGCCCCGGGACGGTGGGCTCCTACGAGCAGTACTTC. Protein sequence: CASSPGTVGSYEQYF.

V is TRBV19 and J is TRBJ2-5; D possibly matches TRBD1 or TRBD2 (6 bases each). The germline V gene encodes CDR1 LNHDA and CDR2 SQIVND (reference sequence). This CDR3 contains 15 residues. V gave up 3 bases and J gave up 2 bases, with 13 bases separating them. DNA for the CDR3: TGTGCCAGTAGTATCTTACAGGGAGGACAAGAGACCCAGTACTTC. It is translated as CASSILQGGQETQYF. Variable domain in full (rest from reference TRBV19 and TRBJ2-5): DGGITQSPKYLFRKEGQNVTLSCEQNLNHDAMYWYRQDPGQGLRLIYYSQIVNDFQKGDIAEGYSVSREKKESFPLTVTSAQKNPTAFYLCASSILQGGQETQYFGPGTRLLVL.